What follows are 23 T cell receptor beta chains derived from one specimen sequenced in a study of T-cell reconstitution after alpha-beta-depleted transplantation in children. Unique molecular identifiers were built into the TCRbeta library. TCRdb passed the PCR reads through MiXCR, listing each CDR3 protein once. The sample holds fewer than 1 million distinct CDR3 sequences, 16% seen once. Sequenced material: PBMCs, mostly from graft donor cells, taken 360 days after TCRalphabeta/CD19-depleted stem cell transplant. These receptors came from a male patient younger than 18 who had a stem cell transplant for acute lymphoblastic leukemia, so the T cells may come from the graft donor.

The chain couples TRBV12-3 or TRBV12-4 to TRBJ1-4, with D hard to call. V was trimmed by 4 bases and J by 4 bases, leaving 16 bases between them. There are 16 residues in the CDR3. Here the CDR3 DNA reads TGTGCCAGCAGTTACACCCTTTCCCGGGGTAATGAAAAACTGTTTTTT. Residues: CASSYTLSRGNEKLFF.

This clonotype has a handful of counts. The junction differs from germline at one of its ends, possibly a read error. The CDR3 region has the DNA TGTGCCAGCAGCTTAGGACTAGCGGGTCCGCATTTT. It is translated as CASSLGLAGPHF. The J gene is TRBJ2-3, the V gene TRBV5-6, with 11 bases matching TRBD2. This CDR3 is 12 amino acids long. Germline CDR1 is SGHDT and CDR2 is YYEEEE.

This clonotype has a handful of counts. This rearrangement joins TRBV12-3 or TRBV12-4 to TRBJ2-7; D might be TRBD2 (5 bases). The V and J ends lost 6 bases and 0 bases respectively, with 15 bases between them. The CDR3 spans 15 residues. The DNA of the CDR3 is TGTGCCAGCAGGGAGCAGCGGCACAGCTCCTACGAGCAGTACTTC. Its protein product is CASREQRHSSYEQYF.

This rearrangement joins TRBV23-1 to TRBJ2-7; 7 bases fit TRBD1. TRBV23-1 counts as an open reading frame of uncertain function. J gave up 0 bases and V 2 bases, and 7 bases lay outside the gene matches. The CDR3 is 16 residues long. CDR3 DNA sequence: TGCGCCAGCAGTCAAATCGACAGGGCGAGCTCCTACGAGCAGTACTTC. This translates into CASSQIDRASSYEQYF.

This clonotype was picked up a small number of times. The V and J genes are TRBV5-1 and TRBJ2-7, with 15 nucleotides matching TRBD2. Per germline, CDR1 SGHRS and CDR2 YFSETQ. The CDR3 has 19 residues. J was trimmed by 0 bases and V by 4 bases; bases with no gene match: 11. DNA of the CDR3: TGCGCCAGCAGCAACGGACTAGCGGGAGGGTCTAGTGGCTCCTACGAGCAGTACTTC. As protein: CASSNGLAGGSSGSYEQYF.

CDR3 sequence: CASRRPSGSYNEQFF. For the CDR3, the DNA is TGTGCCAGCAGACGTCCTAGCGGCTCCTACAATGAGCAGTTCTTC. The chain links TRBV12-3 or TRBV12-4 to TRBJ2-1; 7 positions match TRBD2. Germline trimming cut 6 bases from V and 0 bases from J; bases unmatched to any gene: 5. This CDR3 is built from 15 residues.

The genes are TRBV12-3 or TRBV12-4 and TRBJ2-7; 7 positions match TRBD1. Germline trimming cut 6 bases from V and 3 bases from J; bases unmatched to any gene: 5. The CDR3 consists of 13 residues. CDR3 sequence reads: CASRTGQSYEQYF. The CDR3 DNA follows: TGTGCCAGCAGGACGGGACAGAGCTACGAGCAGTACTTC.

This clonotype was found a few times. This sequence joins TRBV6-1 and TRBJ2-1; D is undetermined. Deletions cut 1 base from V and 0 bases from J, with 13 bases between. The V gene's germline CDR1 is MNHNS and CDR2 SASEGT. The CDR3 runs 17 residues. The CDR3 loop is CASSEGPGSSSYNEQFF. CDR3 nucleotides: TGTGCCAGCAGTGAAGGTCCAGGCTCCAGCTCCTACAATGAGCAGTTCTTC.

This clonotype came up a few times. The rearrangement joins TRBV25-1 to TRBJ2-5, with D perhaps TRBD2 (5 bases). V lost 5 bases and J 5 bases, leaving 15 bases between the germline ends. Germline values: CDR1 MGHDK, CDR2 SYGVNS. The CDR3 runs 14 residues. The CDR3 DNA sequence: TGTGCCAGCAGTAAGCCGAGGGCCGCGGAGACCCAGTACTTC. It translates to CASSKPRAAETQYF. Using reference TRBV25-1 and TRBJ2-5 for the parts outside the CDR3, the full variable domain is EADIYQTPRYLVIGTGKKITLECSQTMGHDKMYWYQQDPGMELHLIHYSYGVNSTEKGDLSSESTVSRIRTEHFPLTLESARPSHTSQYLCASSKPRAAETQYFGPGTRLLVL.

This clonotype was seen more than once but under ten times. CDR3 amino acids: CASSQRWTSRSTDTQYF. CDR3 bases: TGCGCCAGCAGCCAAAGGTGGACTAGCAGAAGCACAGATACGCAGTATTTT. V usage is TRBV4-1 and J usage is TRBJ2-3; 8 bases match TRBD2. Germline V gene lookup returns CDR1 MGHRA and CDR2 YSYEKL. The CDR3 contains 17 residues. V shed 2 bases and J 0 bases; nucleotides not matched to a gene: 7.

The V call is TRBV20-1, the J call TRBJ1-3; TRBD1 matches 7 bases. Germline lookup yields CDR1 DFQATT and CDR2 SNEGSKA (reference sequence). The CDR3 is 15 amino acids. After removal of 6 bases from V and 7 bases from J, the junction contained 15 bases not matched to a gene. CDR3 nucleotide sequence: TGCAGTGCCCGAGACTTACAGGGGTCGGGTAACACCATATATTTT. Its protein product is CSARDLQGSGNTIYF.

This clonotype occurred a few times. In nucleotides, the CDR3 is TGTGCCAGCAGTTCCCTTAGACTAGCTCGGCAGTTCTTC. Its translation: CASSSLRLARQFF. The rearrangement links TRBV12-3 or TRBV12-4 to TRBJ2-1; 7 bases fit TRBD2. CDR3 size: 13 residues. V lost 4 bases, J lost 12 bases, and 9 bases stayed unmatched.

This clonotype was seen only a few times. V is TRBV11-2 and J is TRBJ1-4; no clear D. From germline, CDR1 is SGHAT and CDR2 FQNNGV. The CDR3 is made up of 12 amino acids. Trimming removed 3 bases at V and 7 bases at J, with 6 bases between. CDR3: CASSFWGEKLFF. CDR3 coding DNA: TGTGCCAGCAGCTTTTGGGGTGAAAAACTGTTTTTT. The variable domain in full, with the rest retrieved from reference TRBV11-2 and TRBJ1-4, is EAGVAQSPRYKIIEKRQSVAFWCNPISGHATLYWYQQILGQGPKLLIQFQNNGVVDDSQLPKDRFSAERLKGVDSTLKIQPAKLEDSAVYLCASSFWGEKLFFGSGTQLSVL.

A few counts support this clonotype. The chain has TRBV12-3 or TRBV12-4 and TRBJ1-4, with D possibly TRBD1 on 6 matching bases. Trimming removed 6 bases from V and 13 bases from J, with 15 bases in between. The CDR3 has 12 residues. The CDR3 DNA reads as TGTGCCAGCAGCCCGACAGGCCCCGGACTGTTTTTT. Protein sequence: CASSPTGPGLFF.

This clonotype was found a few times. CDR3 nucleotide sequence: TGTGCCAGCAGCTTCGCCCGGACCGTAGATACGCAGTATTTT. Residues: CASSFARTVDTQYF. This rearrangement joins TRBV7-8 to TRBJ2-3, with D uncertain. This CDR3 is 14 amino acids long. Germline V gives CDR1 SGHVS, CDR2 FQNEAQ. V lost 3 bases, J lost 5 bases, and 12 bases lay in between.

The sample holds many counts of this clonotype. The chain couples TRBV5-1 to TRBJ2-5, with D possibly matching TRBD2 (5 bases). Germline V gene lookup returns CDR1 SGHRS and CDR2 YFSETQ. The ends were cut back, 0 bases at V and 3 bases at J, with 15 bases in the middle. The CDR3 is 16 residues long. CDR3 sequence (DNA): TGCGCCAGCAGCTTGGTAGTCGGAGGAATTAAAGAGACCCAGTACTTC. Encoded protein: CASSLVVGGIKETQYF.

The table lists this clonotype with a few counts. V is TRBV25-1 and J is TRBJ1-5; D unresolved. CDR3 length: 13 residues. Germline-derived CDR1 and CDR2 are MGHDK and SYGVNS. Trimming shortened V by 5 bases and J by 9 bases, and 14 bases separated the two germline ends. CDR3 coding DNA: TGTGCCAGCAGTAGGGAGGGCGATCGGCCCCAGCATTTT. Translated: CASSREGDRPQHF.

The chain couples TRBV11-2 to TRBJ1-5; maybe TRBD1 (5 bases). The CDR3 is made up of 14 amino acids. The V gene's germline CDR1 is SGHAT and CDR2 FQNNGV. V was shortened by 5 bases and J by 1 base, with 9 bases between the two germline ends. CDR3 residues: CASSMTDSNQPQHF. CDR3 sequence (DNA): TGTGCCAGCAGCATGACAGACAGCAATCAGCCCCAGCATTTT.

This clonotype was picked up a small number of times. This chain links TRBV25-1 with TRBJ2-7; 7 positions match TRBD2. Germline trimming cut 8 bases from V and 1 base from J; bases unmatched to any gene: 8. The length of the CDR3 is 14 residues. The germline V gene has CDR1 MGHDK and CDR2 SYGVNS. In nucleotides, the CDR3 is TGTGCCAGCGGGAAGGCGGGAGCTTCCTACGAGCAGTACTTC. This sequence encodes CASGKAGASYEQYF.

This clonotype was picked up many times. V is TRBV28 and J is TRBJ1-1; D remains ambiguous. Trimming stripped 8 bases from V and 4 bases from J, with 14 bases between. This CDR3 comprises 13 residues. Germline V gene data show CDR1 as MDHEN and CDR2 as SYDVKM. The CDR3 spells CASVGPRVTEAFF. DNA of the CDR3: TGTGCCAGCGTTGGACCGCGGGTCACTGAAGCTTTCTTT.

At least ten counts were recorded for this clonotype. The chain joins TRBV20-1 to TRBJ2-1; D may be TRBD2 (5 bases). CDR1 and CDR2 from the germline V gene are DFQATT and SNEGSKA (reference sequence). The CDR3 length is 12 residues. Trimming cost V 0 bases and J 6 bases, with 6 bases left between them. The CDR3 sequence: CSAREGSNEQFF. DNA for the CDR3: TGCAGTGCTAGAGAGGGGAGCAATGAGCAGTTCTTC.

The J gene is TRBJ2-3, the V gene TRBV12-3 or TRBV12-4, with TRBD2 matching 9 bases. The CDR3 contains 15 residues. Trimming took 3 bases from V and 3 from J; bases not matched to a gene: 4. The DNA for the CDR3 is TGTGCCAGCAGTTTTCTGAGCGGGAGGACAGATACGCAGTATTTT. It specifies CASSFLSGRTDTQYF.

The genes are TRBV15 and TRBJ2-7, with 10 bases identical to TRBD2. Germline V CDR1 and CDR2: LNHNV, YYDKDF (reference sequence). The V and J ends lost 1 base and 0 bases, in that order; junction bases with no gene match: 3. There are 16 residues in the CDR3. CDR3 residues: CATSRGAGGISYEQYF. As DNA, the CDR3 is TGTGCCACCAGCAGAGGAGCGGGAGGGATCTCCTACGAGCAGTACTTC.